This record looks at one T cell receptor (beta chain) sequence and its context. This entry belongs to a study of T-cell reconstitution after alpha-beta-depleted transplantation in children. From germline, CDR1 is GTSNPN and CDR2 SVGIG (reference sequence). The CDR3 runs to 15 residues. The ends were cut back, 1 base at V and 0 bases at J, with 10 bases in the middle. A library of TCRbeta sequences, prepared with unique molecular identifiers, was generated. A single record per CDR3 protein comes from TCRdb applying MiXCR to the PCR reads. The sample comprises some 260,000 distinct CDR3 sequences, 20% to 30% of which are singletons, and about 4.8% rests with the top ten.

This material consisted of PBMCs, mostly from graft donor cells, taken 360 days after TCRalphabeta/CD19-depleted stem cell transplant. The V call is TRBV30, the J call TRBJ2-4; D remains ambiguous. The sequence came from a female patient aged 2-15 years who had a stem cell transplant for congenital amegakaryocytic thrombocytopenia, so the T cells may come from the graft donor. The CDR3 sequence: CAWSAHLLAKNIQYF. For the CDR3, the DNA is TGTGCCTGGAGTGCACACCTTCTAGCCAAAAACATTCAGTACTTC.